Below are 5 T cell receptor beta chains sequenced from a single sample in a study of Ad26.COV2.S vaccination and SARS-CoV-2 variants. Produced via immunoSEQ multiplex PCR; TCRdb's table is partial and in-frame only. This sample carries 440,000 or so clones, roughly 88% of them seen once, and the ten largest clones take approximately 4.3%. Indicated treatment: around 19 received Ad26.COV2.S at low or high dose, single or two shots; several received placebo; per-sample allocation not given. Repertoires come from day 63 after the first vaccine or placebo injection. Sequenced here: peripheral blood, sampled in a trial of Ad26.COV2.S vaccine versus placebo. The receptors stem from a person aged 18-60 years who received the Ad26.COV2.S COVID-19 vaccine or a placebo.

This clone has a single count. In the same sample, other DNA sequences code for this CDR3. The rearrangement links TRBV27 to TRBJ2-3; no clear D. This CDR3 comprises 12 residues. The germline V and J ends were trimmed by 5 bases and 2 bases, with 5 bases remaining between them. Looked up from germline, CDR1 is MNHEY and CDR2 is SMNVEV (reference sequence). Here the CDR3 reads CASSPSTDTQYF. CDR3 DNA: TGTGCCAGCAGTCCCTCCACAGATACGCAGTATTTT.

This chain joins TRBV18 and TRBJ2-7; 8 positions agree with TRBD1. V dropped 2 bases and J dropped 5; count of bases not matched to a gene: 8. Germline CDR1 and CDR2: KGHSH and LQKENI. The CDR3 is 15 amino acids. The CDR3: CASSPGRGLSHEQYF. The CDR3 region has the DNA TGTGCCAGCTCACCAGGCAGGGGGCTATCCCACGAGCAGTACTTC.

As to this clone: The same CDR3 can be traced to other DNA sequences in this sample. V gene TRBV5-4 combines with J gene TRBJ2-2, with unresolved D. The CDR3 consists of 14 residues. V dropped 1 base and J dropped 5 bases, with 9 bases sitting between them. Germline CDR1 is SGHNT and CDR2 is YYREEE (reference sequence). CDR3 region: CASSLLGGTGELFF. DNA of the CDR3: TGTGCCAGCAGCTTGTTGGGTGGAACCGGGGAGCTGTTTTTT.

V gene TRBV29-1 combines with J gene TRBJ1-1; the D is unclear. The length of the CDR3 is 13 residues. Per the germline V gene, CDR1 is SQVTM and CDR2 is ANQGSEA. V was cut by 7 bases and J by 1 base, with 13 bases left in between. The CDR3 region has the DNA TGCAGCGCCTCGGACCGACCGAACACTGAAGCTTTCTTT. Translating gives CSASDRPNTEAFF.

The chain carries TRBV18 and TRBJ2-5; D possibly corresponds to TRBD2 (6 bases). V was shortened by 5 bases and J by 0 bases, with 10 bases between the two germline ends. Germline V gene sequence: CDR1 KGHSH, CDR2 LQKENI. The CDR3 spans 14 residues. The CDR3 DNA is TGTGCCAGCTCATTTTCTAGCGACCAAGAGACCCAGTACTTC. It yields the protein CASSFSSDQETQYF.